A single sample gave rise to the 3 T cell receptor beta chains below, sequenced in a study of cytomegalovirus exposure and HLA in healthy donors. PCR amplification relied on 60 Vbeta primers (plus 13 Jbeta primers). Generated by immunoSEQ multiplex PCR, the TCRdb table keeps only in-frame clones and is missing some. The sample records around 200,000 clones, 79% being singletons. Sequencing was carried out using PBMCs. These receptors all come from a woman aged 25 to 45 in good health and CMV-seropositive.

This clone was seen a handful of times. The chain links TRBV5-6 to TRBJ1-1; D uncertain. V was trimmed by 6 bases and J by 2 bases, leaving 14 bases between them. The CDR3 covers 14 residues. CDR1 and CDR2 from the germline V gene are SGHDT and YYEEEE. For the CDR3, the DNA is TGTGCCAGCACCCTAGAGCTCGACAACACTGAAGCTTTCTTT. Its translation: CASTLELDNTEAFF. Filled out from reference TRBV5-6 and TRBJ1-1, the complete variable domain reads DAGVTQSPTHLIKTRGQQVTLRCSPKSGHDTVSWYQQALGQGPQFIFQYYEEEERQRGNFPDRFSGHQFPNYSSELNVNALLLGDSALYLCASTLELDNTEAFFGQGTRLTVV.

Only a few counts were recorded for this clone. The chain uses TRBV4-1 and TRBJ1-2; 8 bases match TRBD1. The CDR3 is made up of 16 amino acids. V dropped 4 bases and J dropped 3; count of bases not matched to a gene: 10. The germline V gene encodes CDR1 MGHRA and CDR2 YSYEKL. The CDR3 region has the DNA TGCGCCAGCAGCCGAGGGACAGGTGCTATTGACTATGGCTACACCTTC. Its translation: CASSRGTGAIDYGYTF.

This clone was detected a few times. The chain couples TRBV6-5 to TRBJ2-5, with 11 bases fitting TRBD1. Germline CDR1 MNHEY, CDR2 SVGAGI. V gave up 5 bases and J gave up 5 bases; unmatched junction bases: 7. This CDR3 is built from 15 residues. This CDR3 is CASSSRTGGMETQYF. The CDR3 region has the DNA TGTGCCAGCAGTAGTCGGACAGGGGGCATGGAGACCCAGTACTTC.